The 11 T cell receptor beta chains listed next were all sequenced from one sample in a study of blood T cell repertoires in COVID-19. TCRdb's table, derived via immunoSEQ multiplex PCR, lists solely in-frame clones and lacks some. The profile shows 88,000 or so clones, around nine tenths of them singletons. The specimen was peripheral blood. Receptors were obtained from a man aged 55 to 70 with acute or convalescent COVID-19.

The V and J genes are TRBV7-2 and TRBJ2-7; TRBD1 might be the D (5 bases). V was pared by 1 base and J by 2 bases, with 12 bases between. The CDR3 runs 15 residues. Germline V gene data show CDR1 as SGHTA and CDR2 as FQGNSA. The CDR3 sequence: CASSLDDRTAYEQYF. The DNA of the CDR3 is TGTGCCAGCAGCTTAGATGACAGAACCGCCTACGAGCAGTACTTC.

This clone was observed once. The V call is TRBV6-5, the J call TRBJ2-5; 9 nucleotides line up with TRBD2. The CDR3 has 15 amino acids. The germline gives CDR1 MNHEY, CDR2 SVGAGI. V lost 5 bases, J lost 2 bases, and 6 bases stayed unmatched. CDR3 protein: CASSRGLATQETQYF. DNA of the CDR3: TGTGCCAGCAGTCGGGGACTAGCAACGCAAGAGACCCAGTACTTC.

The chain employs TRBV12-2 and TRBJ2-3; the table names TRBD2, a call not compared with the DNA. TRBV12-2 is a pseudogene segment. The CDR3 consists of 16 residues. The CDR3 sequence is CASRSDLAGRVNTQYF. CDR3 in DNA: TGTGCAAGTCGCTCGGACCTAGCGGGTAGGGTAAATACGCAGTATTTT.

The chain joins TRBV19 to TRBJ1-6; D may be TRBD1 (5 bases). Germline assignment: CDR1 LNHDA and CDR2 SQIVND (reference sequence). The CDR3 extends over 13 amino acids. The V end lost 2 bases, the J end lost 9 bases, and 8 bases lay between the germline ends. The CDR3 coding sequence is TGTGCCAGTAGTATAACGACAGCTTCACCCCTCCACTTT. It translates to CASSITTASPLHF.

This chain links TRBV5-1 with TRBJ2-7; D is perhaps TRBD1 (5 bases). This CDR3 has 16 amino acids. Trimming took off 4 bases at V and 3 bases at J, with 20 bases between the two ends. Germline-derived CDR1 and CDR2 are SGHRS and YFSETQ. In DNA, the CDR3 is TGCGCCAGCAGCCCCGAAAGGGTGAGTAGGGGCTACGAGCAGTACTTC. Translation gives CASSPERVSRGYEQYF.

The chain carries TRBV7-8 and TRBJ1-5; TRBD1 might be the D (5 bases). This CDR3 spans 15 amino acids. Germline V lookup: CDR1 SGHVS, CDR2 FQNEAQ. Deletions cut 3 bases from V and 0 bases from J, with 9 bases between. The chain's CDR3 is CASSFQGDSNQPQHF. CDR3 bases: TGTGCCAGCAGCTTCCAGGGTGATAGCAATCAGCCCCAGCATTTT.

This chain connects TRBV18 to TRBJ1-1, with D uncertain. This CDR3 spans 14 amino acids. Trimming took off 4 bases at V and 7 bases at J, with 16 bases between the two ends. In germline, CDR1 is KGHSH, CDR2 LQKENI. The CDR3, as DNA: TGTGCCAGCTCACGGGTGAGGGAGTATGGTGAAGCTTTCTTT. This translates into CASSRVREYGEAFF. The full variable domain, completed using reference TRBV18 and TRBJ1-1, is NAGVMQNPRHLVRRRGQEARLRCSPMKGHSHVYWYRQLPEEGLKFMVYLQKENIIDESGMPKERFSAEFPKEGPSILRIQQVVRGDSAAYFCASSRVREYGEAFFGQGTRLTVV.

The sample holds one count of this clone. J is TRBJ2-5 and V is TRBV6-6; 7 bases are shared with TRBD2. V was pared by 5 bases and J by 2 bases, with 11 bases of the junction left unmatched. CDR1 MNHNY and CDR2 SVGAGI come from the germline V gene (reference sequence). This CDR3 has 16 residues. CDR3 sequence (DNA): TGTGCCAGCAGTCGACGCGGGGGTAGACTACAAGAGACCCAGTACTTC. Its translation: CASSRRGGRLQETQYF.

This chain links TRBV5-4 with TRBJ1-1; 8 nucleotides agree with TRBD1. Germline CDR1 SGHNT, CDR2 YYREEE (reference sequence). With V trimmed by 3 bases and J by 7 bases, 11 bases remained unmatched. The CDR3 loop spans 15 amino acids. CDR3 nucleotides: TGTGCCAGCAGCTACCCCCTACAGGGGGGTCTTGAAGCTTTCTTT. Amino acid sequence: CASSYPLQGGLEAFF. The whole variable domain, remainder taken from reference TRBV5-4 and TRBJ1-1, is ETGVTQSPTHLIKTRGQQVTLRCSSQSGHNTVSWYQQALGQGPQFIFQYYREEENGRGNFPPRFSGLQFPNYSSELNVNALELDDSALYLCASSYPLQGGLEAFFGQGTRLTVV.

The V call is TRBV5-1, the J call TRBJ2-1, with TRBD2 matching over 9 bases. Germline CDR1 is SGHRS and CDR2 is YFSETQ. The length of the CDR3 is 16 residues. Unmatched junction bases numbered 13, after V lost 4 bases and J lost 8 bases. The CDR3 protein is CASSLASGGPGHEQFF. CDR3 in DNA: TGCGCCAGCAGCCTGGCCAGCGGGGGGCCAGGCCATGAGCAGTTCTTC.

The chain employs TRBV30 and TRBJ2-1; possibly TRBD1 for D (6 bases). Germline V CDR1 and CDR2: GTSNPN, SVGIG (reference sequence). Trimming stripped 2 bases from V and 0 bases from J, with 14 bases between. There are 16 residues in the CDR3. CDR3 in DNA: TGTGCCTGGAGTAAACCCGGGACACGCTCCTACAATGAGCAGTTCTTC. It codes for CAWSKPGTRSYNEQFF.